Listed below are T cell receptor beta chains from one sample, sequenced in a study of CD4 T cells in relation to SARS-CoV-2 and coronaviruses. Sequencing used immunoSEQ multiplex PCR; TCRdb keeps in-frame clones, though not all of them. Of some 21,000 clones listed, 60% to 85% are singletons. Antigen specificity for these receptors is unknown. The sample was CD4+ T cells from PBMCs, cultured in vitro. These receptors came from a human donor in good health. Both conserved end residues are part of each CDR3. Each record gives: J gene, V gene, clone size, D gene, CDR3 protein, CDR3 DNA. The D gene is left open where the match is weak. Part of the rows lack a size; the others show once, few, many or a class for expanded clones.

TRBJ1-2,TRBV28,.,.,CASSLVTVGVEGYTF,TGTGCCAGCAGTTTGGTGACAGTTGGGGTCGAGGGCTACACCTTC
TRBJ2-3,TRBV7-3,.,TRBD2,CASSPGAGGLSDTQYF,TGTGCCAGCAGCCCGGGAGCGGGAGGGCTGTCTGATACGCAGTATTTT
TRBJ2-5,TRBV3-1/TRBV3-2,.,.,CASSQGPGETQYF,TGTGCCAGCAGCCAAGGTCCAGGCGAGACCCAGTACTTC
TRBJ1-1,TRBV6-1,.,.,CASSERGGTEAFF,TGTGCCAGCAGTGAACGGGGGGGCACTGAAGCTTTCTTT
TRBJ1-6,TRBV5-1,.,TRBD1,CASSLGQERSSPLHF,TGCGCCAGCAGTCTCGGACAGGAGAGGAGTTCACCCCTCCACTTT
TRBJ1-3,TRBV10-3,.,.,CAISESDSVRNTIYF,TGTGCCATCAGTGAGTCCGACAGCGTGAGAAACACCATATATTTT
TRBJ1-2,TRBV6-5,.,.,CASSYSQTTYGYTF,TGTGCCAGCAGTTACTCGCAAACTACCTATGGCTACACCTTC
TRBJ2-3,TRBV27,.,TRBD2,CASSFYLAGSADTQYF,TGTGCCAGCAGTTTCTACCTAGCGGGAAGTGCAGATACGCAGTATTTT
TRBJ2-3,TRBV6-5,.,TRBD2,CASRRLAKRADTQYF,TGTGCCAGCAGGAGACTAGCGAAAAGGGCAGATACGCAGTATTTT
TRBJ2-3,TRBV10-3,.,.,CAISSGLTTSTDTQYF,TGTGCCATCAGTTCAGGTTTGACCACTAGCACAGATACGCAGTATTTT
TRBJ2-7,TRBV14,.,.,CASSHEWDGGYEQYF,TGTGCCAGCAGCCACGAATGGGACGGAGGATACGAGCAGTACTTC
TRBJ2-7,TRBV24-1,.,TRBD2,CATSDSTSGRIYEQYF,TGTGCCACCAGTGATTCTACTAGCGGGAGAATATACGAGCAGTACTTC
TRBJ2-2,TRBV12-3/TRBV12-4,.,.,CASRVSNTGELFF,TGTGCCAGCAGAGTCAGTAACACCGGGGAGCTGTTTTTT
TRBJ2-7,TRBV15,.,TRBD2,CATSRVAGGFYEQYF,TGTGCCACCAGCAGAGTAGCGGGAGGGTTCTACGAGCAGTACTTC
TRBJ2-1,TRBV15,medium-sized,.,CATSRDGAWEQFF,TGTGCCACCAGCAGAGATGGCGCTTGGGAACAGTTCTTC
TRBJ2-1,TRBV7-3,.,TRBD2,CASSLTGRLAGVNEQFF,TGTGCCAGCAGCTTAACGGGTCGACTAGCGGGAGTCAATGAGCAGTTCTTC
TRBJ1-4,TRBV29-1,.,.,CSVGREKLFF,TGCAGCGTTGGGCGGGAGAAACTGTTTTTT
TRBJ2-7,TRBV5-1,once,.,CASRHSGSSYEQYF,TGCGCCAGCAGGCACTCAGGGAGCTCCTACGAGCAGTACTTC
TRBJ2-6,TRBV5-1,.,.,CASSLMSVHAGSGANVLTF,TGCGCCAGCAGCTTGATGTCCGTTCACGCAGGATCTGGGGCCAACGTCCTGACTTTC
TRBJ2-1,TRBV2,.,.,CASSVDRNEQFF,TGTGCCAGCAGTGTTGACAGGAATGAGCAGTTCTTC
TRBJ1-2,TRBV28,few,.,CASRLTGSYGYTF,TGTGCCAGCAGACTGACAGGTAGCTATGGCTACACCTTC
TRBJ1-1,TRBV6-2/TRBV6-3,.,.,CASSWGRMNTEAFF,TGTGCCAGCAGTTGGGGGCGTATGAACACTGAAGCTTTCTTT
TRBJ2-1,TRBV5-1,.,.,CASSFGSATYRSYNEQFF,TGCGCCAGCAGCTTCGGTAGCGCGACTTATCGTTCCTACAATGAGCAGTTCTTC
TRBJ2-2,TRBV30,.,TRBD2,CAWKTSGSWNTGELFF,TGTGCCTGGAAAACCAGCGGGAGTTGGAACACCGGGGAGCTGTTTTTT
TRBJ1-1,TRBV2,.,.,CASRRTDVEAFF,TGTGCCAGCAGGCGGACGGACGTTGAAGCTTTCTTT
TRBJ2-2,TRBV20-1,.,TRBD2,CSASLAGVTGELFF,TGCAGTGCTAGTCTGGCGGGAGTGACCGGGGAGCTGTTTTTT
TRBJ2-1,TRBV15,.,TRBD2,CATSRLTSGRYNEQFF,TGTGCCACCAGCAGACTTACTAGCGGAAGGTACAATGAGCAGTTCTTC
TRBJ2-1,TRBV9,once,.,CATGANNEQFF,TGTGCCACCGGGGCTAACAATGAGCAGTTCTTC
TRBJ1-1,TRBV18,.,.,CASSPGGLNTEAFF,TGTGCCAGCTCACCGGGGGGCTTGAACACTGAAGCTTTCTTT
TRBJ1-6,TRBV3-1/TRBV3-2,.,TRBD1,CASSQGTGVNSPLHF,TGTGCCAGCAGCCAAGGGACAGGAGTTAATTCACCCCTCCACTTT
TRBJ2-7,TRBV10-3,.,.,CAISEGGLEEQYF,TGTGCCATCAGTGAAGGGGGATTAGAGGAGCAGTACTTC
TRBJ1-1,TRBV5-6,.,.,CASSLRRGARAFF,TGTGCCAGCAGCTTGCGTCGGGGGGCTAGAGCTTTCTTT
TRBJ2-3,TRBV2,.,.,CASSERDTQYF,TGTGCCAGCAGTGAGAGGGATACGCAGTATTTT
TRBJ2-1,TRBV19,.,.,CATRIGANEQFF,TGTGCCACACGCATAGGGGCCAATGAGCAGTTCTTC
TRBJ2-5,TRBV10-3,.,.,CAISESTRETQYF,TGTGCCATCAGTGAGTCGACTCGGGAGACCCAGTACTTC
TRBJ2-3,TRBV2,.,TRBD2,CASSPGGDTQYF,TGTGCCAGCAGTCCGGGGGGGGATACGCAGTATTTT
TRBJ1-2,TRBV6-5,.,TRBD1,CASSYGQGGIYGYTF,TGTGCCAGCAGTTACGGGCAGGGGGGGATCTATGGCTACACCTTC
TRBJ1-4,TRBV7-8,.,TRBD1,CASSRTGAFGEKLFF,TGTGCCAGCAGCCGAACAGGGGCGTTTGGAGAAAAACTGTTTTTT
TRBJ1-2,TRBV28,few,TRBD1,CASSVGQPFNYGYTF,TGTGCCAGCAGCGTGGGACAGCCTTTTAACTATGGCTACACCTTC
TRBJ1-2,TRBV11-2,.,.,CASSLAGPGYGYTF,TGTGCCAGCAGCTTAGCGGGGCCCGGCTATGGCTACACCTTC
TRBJ2-7,TRBV7-2,.,.,CASSLEVSKRISYEQYF,TGTGCCAGCAGCTTAGAAGTTTCCAAACGGATCTCCTACGAGCAGTACTTC
TRBJ1-1,TRBV18,.,.,CASSPGSTTEAFF,TGTGCCAGCTCACCAGGCAGCACCACTGAAGCTTTCTTT